The 21 T cell receptor beta chains reported below all come from one sample, sequenced in a study of OX40 agonist ivuxolimab in advanced cancers. Sequencing was performed with immunoSEQ multiplex PCR; in TCRdb, only in-frame clones are kept and a portion is missing. The table includes some 86,000 clones, roughly 84% detected once. Sequences were derived from CD4+ or CD8+ T cells sorted from blood, sampled in a trial of the OX40 agonist ivuxolimab. Receptors were obtained from an adult with an advanced solid tumor such as melanoma, head and neck, liver or kidney cancer.

The CDR3 DNA reads as TGCGCCAGCAGCCCAGGAGGTGGGGGATTGTCCCAGCATTTT. Residues: CASSPGGGGLSQHF. The chain recombines TRBV4-1 with TRBJ1-5; D may be TRBD1 (5 bases). Germline-derived CDR1 and CDR2 are MGHRA and YSYEKL. Trimming took 4 bases from V and 11 from J, leaving 18 bases between them. The CDR3 extends over 14 amino acids.

The genes are TRBV7-3 and TRBJ2-1, with D possibly TRBD2 on 6 matching bases. Germline CDR1 reads SGHTA; CDR2 reads FQGTGA. The CDR3 consists of 15 residues. The V end lost 6 bases, the J end lost 3 bases, and 15 bases lay between the germline ends. CDR3 amino acids: CASSFQGGGYNEQFF. The DNA of the CDR3 is TGTGCCAGCAGTTTTCAGGGAGGAGGCTACAATGAGCAGTTCTTC.

V and J are TRBV25-1 and TRBJ2-7; maybe TRBD2 (7 bases). Per germline, CDR1 MGHDK and CDR2 SYGVNS. The germline V and J ends were trimmed by 0 bases and 1 base, with 16 bases remaining between them. The CDR3 loop spans 17 amino acids. The CDR3 sequence is CASSEYRGAGASYEQYF. The CDR3 coding sequence is TGTGCCAGCAGTGAATATAGGGGGGCGGGAGCTTCCTACGAGCAGTACTTC.

The rearrangement joins TRBV25-1 to TRBJ2-1, with D perhaps TRBD2 (6 bases). Germline V gives CDR1 MGHDK, CDR2 SYGVNS. V was cut by 3 bases and J by 9 bases, with 9 bases left in between. The CDR3 runs to 12 residues. CDR3 coding DNA: TGTGCCAGCAGTGAGGGGGGAAGTGAGCAGTTCTTC. Protein product: CASSEGGSEQFF.

J is TRBJ2-7 and V is TRBV11-2; D is undetermined. Germline V gene sequence: CDR1 SGHAT, CDR2 FQNNGV. V was pared by 3 bases and J by 5 bases, with 5 bases between. The CDR3 has 11 residues. Here the CDR3 reads CASSFGNEQYF. The DNA for the CDR3 is TGTGCCAGCAGCTTTGGAAACGAGCAGTACTTC.

This rearrangement joins TRBV6-6 to TRBJ1-3, with D maybe TRBD1 (5 bases). Germline V gene sequence: CDR1 MNHNY, CDR2 SVGAGI (reference sequence). The CDR3 contains 14 residues. With 8 bases removed from V and 3 bases from J, the gap between germline ends came to 14 bases. The CDR3 spells CASAQGGGGNTIYF. Written as DNA, the CDR3 is TGTGCCAGCGCCCAGGGAGGAGGTGGAAACACCATATATTTT.

V usage is TRBV5-1 and J usage is TRBJ2-3, with 7 bases fitting TRBD2. Germline V gene sequence: CDR1 SGHRS, CDR2 YFSETQ. CDR3 length equals 15 residues. V lost 3 bases to trimming and J lost 1 base; unmatched junction nucleotides: 5. The CDR3 DNA is TGCGCCAGCAGCTCCGGGACTACCCGCACAGATACGCAGTATTTT. It is translated as CASSSGTTRTDTQYF.

The gene calls are TRBV21-1 and TRBJ2-7; the D call in the table, TRBD1, was not verified against the DNA. TRBV21-1 has pseudogene status. This CDR3 contains 13 residues. The CDR3 DNA reads as TGTGCCAGCAGCAAGGGACAGTTCTACGAGCAGTACTTC. Translating it yields CASSKGQFYEQYF.

This chain joins TRBV5-1 and TRBJ2-1, with 7 positions matching TRBD1. Germline-derived CDR1 and CDR2 are SGHRS and YFSETQ. CDR3 length: 15 amino acids. The V segment lost 6 bases and the J segment 3 bases; nucleotides outside the gene matches: 9. The CDR3 spells CASMYQDRDYNEQFF. The CDR3 DNA reads as TGCGCCAGCATGTATCAAGACAGGGACTACAATGAGCAGTTCTTC.

J is TRBJ1-4 and V is TRBV27; 8 bases agree with TRBD1. The CDR3 totals 14 residues. V dropped 6 bases and J dropped 8; count of bases not matched to a gene: 8. In germline, CDR1 is MNHEY, CDR2 SMNVEV (reference sequence). As DNA, the CDR3 is TGTGCCAGCAGACGCGGACAGGGAAGCGAAAAACTGTTTTTT. Translated: CASRRGQGSEKLFF.

V and J are TRBV30 and TRBJ2-5, with D perhaps TRBD2 (5 bases). The DNA end is a closer match to TRBJ2-7, so the J assignment may be wrong. The CDR3 extends over 16 amino acids. Germline V gives CDR1 GTSNPN, CDR2 SVGIG (reference sequence). CDR3 sequence reads: CAWSVQSGVGFYEQYF. The CDR3 DNA is TGTGCCTGGAGTGTACAAAGCGGTGTTGGGTTCTACGAGCAGTACTTC.

The rearrangement joins TRBV5-1 to TRBJ2-7, with D perhaps matching TRBD2 (6 bases). The germline CDR1 and CDR2 sequences are SGHRS and YFSETQ. Trimming pared 0 bases from V and 0 bases from J, leaving 10 bases between. The CDR3 is 15 amino acids. CDR3 in DNA: TGCGCCAGCAGCTTGGGAGTGGGACTCTCCTACGAGCAGTACTTC. This translates into CASSLGVGLSYEQYF.

The rearrangement links TRBV5-1 to TRBJ2-1, with 8 bases identical to TRBD2. The J segment lost 3 bases and the V segment lost 2 bases, leaving 4 bases of the junction unmatched. CDR3 size: 15 residues. The V gene's germline CDR1 is SGHRS and CDR2 YFSETQ. The DNA for the CDR3 is TGCGCCAGCAGCTTTGATGCGGGAGGCTACAATGAGCAGTTCTTC. Its protein is CASSFDAGGYNEQFF. Full variable domain (missing parts from reference TRBV5-1 and TRBJ2-1): KAGVTQTPRYLIKTRGQQVTLSCSPISGHRSVSWYQQTPGQGLQFLFEYFSETQRNKGNFPGRFSGRQFSNSRSEMNVSTLELGDSALYLCASSFDAGGYNEQFFGPGTRLTVL.

A single count supports this clone. This sequence joins TRBV25-1 and TRBJ2-1; TRBD2 aligns across 7 bases. Losses at the gene ends were 3 bases for V and 2 bases for J; bases not matched to a gene: 10. Germline lookup yields CDR1 MGHDK and CDR2 SYGVNS. The CDR3 is 17 residues long. This chain's CDR3 is CASSEPTSAPPYNEQFF. CDR3 DNA: TGTGCCAGCAGTGAGCCAACTAGCGCCCCGCCCTACAATGAGCAGTTCTTC.

The chain uses TRBV7-9 and TRBJ2-6, with D tentatively TRBD1 (6 bases). Trimming stripped 5 bases from V and 2 bases from J, with 13 bases between. The germline CDR1 and CDR2 sequences are SEHNR and FQNEAQ (reference sequence). The CDR3 is 16 amino acids. The DNA for the CDR3 is TGTGCCAGCAGCCCAGGGGAAGTGCCTGGGGCCAACGTCCTGACTTTC. Translated, it gives CASSPGEVPGANVLTF.

The V call is TRBV7-9, the J call TRBJ1-2; D is possibly TRBD1 (6 bases). Germline loops: CDR1 SEHNR, CDR2 FQNEAQ (reference sequence). V lost 6 bases and J lost 4, with 18 bases in between. The CDR3 is 15 residues long. The CDR3 sequence is CASSPPGHLSYGYTF. As DNA, the CDR3 is TGTGCCAGCAGTCCGCCGGGACATCTGTCCTATGGCTACACCTTC. The full variable domain, its missing parts supplied by reference TRBV7-9 and TRBJ1-2, is DTGVSQNPRHKITKRGQNVTFRCDPISEHNRLYWYRQTLGQGPEFLTYFQNEAQLEKSRLLSDRFSAERPKGSFSTLEIQRTEQGDSAMYLCASSPPGHLSYGYTFGSGTRLTVV.

In its sample, this clone was seen once. The chain carries TRBV4-1 and TRBJ1-5; D is unresolved. V was shortened by 2 bases and J by 9 bases, with 20 bases between the two germline ends. Germline CDR1 and CDR2: MGHRA and YSYEKL. This CDR3 is 16 amino acids long. For the CDR3, the DNA is TGCGCCAGCAGCCAATCAGGCGTTGACCAAGGTCCGCCCCAGCATTTT. Amino acids: CASSQSGVDQGPPQHF.

This clone was counted between two and nine times. The chain uses TRBV4-3 and TRBJ1-2; TRBD1 might be the D (5 bases). In germline, CDR1 is LGHNA, CDR2 YSLEER. The V gene lost 4 bases and the J gene lost 3 bases, with 9 bases spanning the gap. This CDR3 comprises 13 residues. The CDR3 region is CASSRRGDYGYTF. CDR3 DNA: TGCGCCAGCAGCCGAAGGGGCGACTATGGCTACACCTTC.

This clone was observed once. This chain joins TRBV6-5 and TRBJ1-2; no firm D call. V lost 1 base and J lost 1, with 13 bases in between. Germline lookup yields CDR1 MNHEY and CDR2 SVGAGI. The CDR3 is 16 amino acids. The CDR3, as DNA: TGTGCCAGCAGTTACTTCGGCAGGAACGATAACTATGGCTACACCTTC. Residues: CASSYFGRNDNYGYTF.

The chain uses TRBV6-6 and TRBJ2-3; D call uncertain. The CDR3 runs to 12 residues. CDR1 and CDR2 from the germline V gene are MNHNY and SVGAGI (reference sequence). V was pared by 6 bases and J by 1 base, with 5 bases between. The chain's CDR3 is CASRQGTDTQYF. The CDR3, as DNA: TGTGCCAGCAGGCAGGGCACAGATACGCAGTATTTT.

V usage is TRBV11-3 and J usage is TRBJ2-7, with 7 nucleotides matching TRBD1. The V gene end was trimmed by 5 bases and the J gene end by 2 bases; junction bases not matched to a gene: 3. CDR1 is SGHNT, CDR2 YENEEA, per germline. The CDR3 extends over 13 amino acids. Here the CDR3 DNA reads TGTGCCAGCAGCCCAGGGGGAACCTACGAGCAGTACTTC. Its translation: CASSPGGTYEQYF.